The count of the clone carrying this T cell receptor beta chain is one. Its antigen is not identified. These data belong to a study of blood T cells in healthy people across ages. Study-wide results and limits: Strong correlation existed between TCR beta diversity and naive T cell percentage.

Alongside a J-beta primer mix, a sample-barcoded 5' primer served in a second PCR lasting roughly 6 to 12 cycles. MiXCR, applied by TCRdb to the 5' RACE reads, yields one record per CDR3 protein. The sample includes about 640,000 distinct CDR3 sequences, approximately 59% of them seen just once. V was trimmed by 2 bases and J by 8 bases, leaving 13 bases between them. The CDR3 is 13 residues long. The germline CDR1 and CDR2 sequences are SGHRS and YFSETQ. The chain combines TRBV5-1 with TRBJ1-2, with D possibly matching TRBD1 (6 bases). The TCR sequence derives from a man between 60 and 70 years old in good health. The source material was blood. CDR3 in DNA: TGCGCCAGCAGCTTCTATCTAGGGGGGGGCTACACCTTC. As protein: CASSFYLGGGYTF.